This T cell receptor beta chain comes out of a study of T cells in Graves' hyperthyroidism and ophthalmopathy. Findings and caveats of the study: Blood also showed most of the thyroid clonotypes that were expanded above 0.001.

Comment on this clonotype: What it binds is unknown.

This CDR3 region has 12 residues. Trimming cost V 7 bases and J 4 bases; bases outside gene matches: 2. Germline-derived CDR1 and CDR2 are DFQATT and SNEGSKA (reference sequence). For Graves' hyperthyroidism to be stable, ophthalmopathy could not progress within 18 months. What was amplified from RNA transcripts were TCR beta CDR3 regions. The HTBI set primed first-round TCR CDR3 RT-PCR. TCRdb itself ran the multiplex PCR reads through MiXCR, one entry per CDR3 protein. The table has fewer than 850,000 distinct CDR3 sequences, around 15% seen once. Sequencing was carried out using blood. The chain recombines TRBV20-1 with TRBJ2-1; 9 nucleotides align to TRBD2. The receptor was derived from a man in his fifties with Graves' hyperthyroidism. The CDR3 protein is CSVLAGYNEQFF. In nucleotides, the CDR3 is TGCAGTGTCCTAGCGGGATACAATGAGCAGTTCTTC.